These 21 T cell receptor beta chains came from one sample sequenced in a study of cytomegalovirus exposure and HLA in healthy donors. A multiplex PCR was run with 60 Vbeta primers and 13 Jbeta primers. The assay was immunoSEQ multiplex PCR, and TCRdb's table has in-frame clones only and misses some. The sample yields approximately 130,000 clones, under 85% seen once. Sequenced input: PBMCs. The receptors stem from a woman aged 50 to 60 in good health and CMV-seropositive.

This clone has just one count. The chain recombines TRBV2 with TRBJ2-2; possibly TRBD2 for D (6 bases). CDR3 length equals 17 residues. Trimming took off 1 base at V and 5 bases at J, with 17 bases between the two ends. Germline lookup yields CDR1 SNHLY and CDR2 FYNNEI. The CDR3 sequence is CASSEGRTGGYTGELFF. The CDR3, as DNA: TGTGCCAGCAGTGAAGGACGGACTGGGGGGTATACCGGGGAGCTGTTTTTT.

This rearrangement joins TRBV4-3 to TRBJ1-2; D may be TRBD1 (5 bases). V was pared by 1 base and J by 4 bases, with 7 bases between. Germline V gene lookup returns CDR1 LGHNA and CDR2 YSLEER. The CDR3 has 13 amino acids. The CDR3 protein is CASSQGQGYGYTF. As DNA, the CDR3 is TGCGCCAGCAGCCAAGGTCAGGGCTATGGCTACACCTTC.

The rearrangement links TRBV27 to TRBJ2-3, with 8 bases aligning to TRBD1. The germline gives CDR1 MNHEY, CDR2 SMNVEV (reference sequence). After removal of 8 bases from V and 4 bases from J, the junction contained 14 bases not matched to a gene. This CDR3 is built from 16 residues. The CDR3 region is CASHGRTGGTADTQYF. The CDR3 nucleotides read TGTGCCAGCCATGGACGTACAGGGGGGACTGCAGATACGCAGTATTTT.

The chain links TRBV5-8 to TRBJ2-7, with 8 bases matching TRBD1. The germline V gene encodes CDR1 SGHTS and CDR2 YDEGEE. Germline trimming cut 0 bases from V and 7 bases from J; bases unmatched to any gene: 12. There are 16 residues in the CDR3. The DNA of the CDR3 is TGTGCCAGCAGCTTGGTAGGACAGGGACTCCTTCAGGAGCAGTACTTC. Amino acid sequence: CASSLVGQGLLQEQYF.

This clone was seen only a few times. The chain couples TRBV10-3 to TRBJ1-4; no definite D call. The germline V and J ends were trimmed by 6 bases and 6 bases, with 14 bases remaining between them. The CDR3 spans 14 residues. Per the germline V gene, CDR1 is ENHRY and CDR2 is SYGVKD. The CDR3 loop is CAIRPSPSDEKLFF. The CDR3 DNA reads as TGTGCCATCAGGCCGTCTCCATCGGATGAAAAACTGTTTTTT.

This chain links TRBV9 with TRBJ1-4; weak D call: TRBD1 (5 bases). V was clipped by 2 bases and J by 8 bases, with 16 bases between them. The CDR3 runs to 15 residues. Germline CDR1 reads SGDLS; CDR2 reads YYNGEE. The CDR3 spells CASSVSGGWEEKLFF. The CDR3, as DNA: TGTGCCAGCAGCGTGAGTGGGGGGTGGGAAGAAAAACTGTTTTTT.

The chain uses TRBV5-1 and TRBJ2-1; D gene uncertain. There are 11 residues in the CDR3. CDR1 and CDR2 (germline): SGHRS, YFSETQ. Trimming left V 0 bases short and J 8 bases short, with 3 bases between. The CDR3 spells CASSLDYEQFF. CDR3 nucleotide sequence: TGCGCCAGCAGCTTGGACTATGAGCAGTTCTTC.

The rearrangement joins TRBV9 to TRBJ1-1; TRBD1 agrees at 10 bases. The V and J ends lost 4 bases and 5 bases, in that order; junction bases with no gene match: 8. CDR1 is SGDLS, CDR2 YYNGEE, per germline. This CDR3 contains 15 residues. CDR3 sequence: CASSLRDRGGTEAFF. CDR3 bases: TGTGCCAGCAGCCTTAGGGACAGGGGCGGGACTGAAGCTTTCTTT.

The rearrangement joins TRBV11-3 to TRBJ2-7; TRBD1 might be the D (6 bases). CDR1 is SGHNT, CDR2 YENEEA, per germline. Trimming took 7 bases from V and 5 from J, leaving 24 bases between them. This CDR3 comprises 16 residues. CDR3 DNA sequence: TGTGCCAGCACCCCCTGGGCCGCCAGGGGTCTAGACGAGCAGTACTTC. Translated: CASTPWAARGLDEQYF.

The CDR3 coding sequence is TGTGCCAGCTCACCGACCTCTTTATCGGGACACGGTGAAGCTTTCTTT. Protein: CASSPTSLSGHGEAFF. The V and J genes are TRBV18 and TRBJ1-1; D might be TRBD1 (6 bases). CDR1 is KGHSH, CDR2 LQKENI, per germline. With 3 bases removed from V and 7 bases from J, the gap between germline ends came to 21 bases. The CDR3 has 16 amino acids.

The CDR3, as DNA: TGTGCCAGCAGCCGACTAGCGGGGACGTCAGATACGCAGTATTTT. Translated: CASSRLAGTSDTQYF. The chain joins TRBV7-9 to TRBJ2-3, with 11 bases fitting TRBD2. Germline values: CDR1 SEHNR, CDR2 FQNEAQ (reference sequence). V was clipped by 5 bases and J by 4 bases; unmatched bases: 5. The CDR3 has 15 residues.

In DNA form, the CDR3 reads TGTGCCACCCAGACGCGGGGGGATACGCAGTATTTT. This encodes CATQTRGDTQYF. The chain couples TRBV19 to TRBJ2-3, with 7 bases lining up with TRBD2. The CDR3 covers 12 residues. The germline V gene encodes CDR1 LNHDA and CDR2 SQIVND (reference sequence). V was clipped by 10 bases and J by 6 bases; unmatched bases: 7.

The V call is TRBV5-1, the J call TRBJ2-1, with 9 bases identical to TRBD2. V trimming: 0 bases; J trimming: 5 bases; junction bases outside the gene matches: 0. The length of the CDR3 is 14 residues. Germline loops: CDR1 SGHRS, CDR2 YFSETQ. DNA of the CDR3: TGCGCCAGCAGCTTGGGCGGGGGGGACAATGAGCAGTTCTTC. This translates into CASSLGGGDNEQFF. Together with reference TRBV5-1 and TRBJ2-1, the CDR3 gives the full variable domain: KAGVTQTPRYLIKTRGQQVTLSCSPISGHRSVSWYQQTPGQGLQFLFEYFSETQRNKGNFPGRFSGRQFSNSRSEMNVSTLELGDSALYLCASSLGGGDNEQFFGPGTRLTVL.

The rearrangement links TRBV9 to TRBJ1-6; D gene unclear. The CDR3 has 15 amino acids. V was clipped by 4 bases and J by 0 bases, with 8 bases between them. Germline V gives CDR1 SGDLS, CDR2 YYNGEE. This chain's CDR3 is CASSPRVSYNSPLHF. CDR3 bases: TGTGCCAGCAGCCCGAGAGTCTCCTATAATTCACCCCTCCACTTT.

Only one count was recorded for this clone. This CDR3 reads CASSPGLSTDTQYF. CDR3 DNA: TGTGCCAGCAGCCCCGGACTGAGCACAGATACGCAGTATTTT. V usage is TRBV9 and J usage is TRBJ2-3; D perhaps matches TRBD2 (5 bases). Germline CDR1 SGDLS, CDR2 YYNGEE. V was clipped by 4 bases and J by 0 bases, with 9 bases between them. The CDR3 covers 14 residues. Complete variable domain (other parts from reference TRBV9 and TRBJ2-3): DSGVTQTPKHLITATGQRVTLRCSPRSGDLSVYWYQQSLDQGLQFLIQYYNGEERAKGNILERFSAQQFPDLHSELNLSSLELGDSALYFCASSPGLSTDTQYFGPGTRLTVL.

The gene calls are TRBV6-5 and TRBJ1-1, with unresolved D. From germline, CDR1 is MNHEY and CDR2 SVGAGI. Trimming removed 7 bases from V and 7 bases from J, with 16 bases in between. The CDR3 extends over 13 amino acids. The CDR3 loop is CASTPVPAGEAFF. Written as DNA, the CDR3 is TGTGCCAGCACCCCCGTCCCAGCGGGTGAAGCTTTCTTT.

This clone appeared a few times. The chain is built from TRBV7-2 and TRBJ1-1; D possibly corresponds to TRBD1 (5 bases). Trimming left V 4 bases short and J 0 bases short, with 12 bases between. The CDR3 sequence is 15 residues long. Germline CDR1 reads SGHTA; CDR2 reads FQGNSA. The chain's CDR3 is CASSSVGRMNTEAFF. In nucleotides, the CDR3 is TGTGCCAGCAGCTCCGTGGGGCGGATGAACACTGAAGCTTTCTTT.

Note on this clone: The CDR3 does not end in the conserved phenylalanine or tryptophan, so this is likely a read error. The DNA is omitted, as the CDR3 cannot be located on it reliably, and the CDR3 follows TCRdb's listing. V is TRBV6-5 and J is TRBJ1-1. Germline CDR1 is MNHEY and CDR2 is SVGAGI. 12 amino acids form the CDR3, both terminal residues included. CDR3 amino acids: CASSPRGARPLL.

This clone was counted a single time. The chain carries TRBV29-1 and TRBJ1-1; D may be TRBD1 (5 bases). The germline V gene encodes CDR1 SQVTM and CDR2 ANQGSEA. Trimming took 3 bases from V and 10 from J, leaving 6 bases between them. The length of the CDR3 is 9 residues. CDR3: CSVDRGAFF. The DNA of the CDR3 is TGCAGCGTTGATAGGGGAGCTTTCTTT.

This clone was found a few times. The rearrangement uses TRBV25-1 and TRBJ2-7; possible D gene TRBD1, 5 bases. The V gene lost 8 bases and the J gene lost 3 bases, with 11 bases spanning the gap. The germline CDR1 and CDR2 sequences are MGHDK and SYGVNS. The CDR3 has 12 amino acids. CDR3 sequence reads: CASRGDSYEQYF. The CDR3 DNA follows: TGTGCCAGCCGAGGTGACAGCTACGAGCAGTACTTC.

Written as DNA, the CDR3 is TGTGCCAGCACCACCCCAGGGGGCTCGAACACTGAAGCTTTCTTT. Translated: CASTTPGGSNTEAFF. The V and J genes are TRBV7-9 and TRBJ1-1; 8 bases map to TRBD1. Germline lookup yields CDR1 SEHNR and CDR2 FQNEAQ (reference sequence). CDR3 length equals 15 residues. Trimming at V came to 7 bases and at J to 1 base, leaving 8 bases not matched to a gene.